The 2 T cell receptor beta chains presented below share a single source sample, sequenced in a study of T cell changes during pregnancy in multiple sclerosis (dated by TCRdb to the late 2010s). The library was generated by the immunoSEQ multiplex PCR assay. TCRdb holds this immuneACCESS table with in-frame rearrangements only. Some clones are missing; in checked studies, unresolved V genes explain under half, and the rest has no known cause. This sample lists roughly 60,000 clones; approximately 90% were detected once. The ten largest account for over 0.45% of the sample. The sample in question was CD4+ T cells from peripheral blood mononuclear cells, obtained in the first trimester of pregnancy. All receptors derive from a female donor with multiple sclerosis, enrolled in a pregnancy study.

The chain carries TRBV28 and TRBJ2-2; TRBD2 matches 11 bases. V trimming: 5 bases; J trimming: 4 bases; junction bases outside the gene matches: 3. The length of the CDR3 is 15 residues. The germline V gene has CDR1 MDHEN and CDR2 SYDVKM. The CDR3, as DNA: TGTGCCAGCAGTCCTAGCGGGAGGAGCACCGGGGAGCTGTTTTTT. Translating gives CASSPSGRSTGELFF.

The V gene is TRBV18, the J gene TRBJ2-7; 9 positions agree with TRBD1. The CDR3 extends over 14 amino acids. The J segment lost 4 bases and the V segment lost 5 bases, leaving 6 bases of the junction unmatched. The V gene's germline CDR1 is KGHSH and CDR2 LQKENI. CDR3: CASSERDREYEQYF. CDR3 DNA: TGTGCCAGCTCAGAAAGGGACAGGGAGTACGAGCAGTACTTC. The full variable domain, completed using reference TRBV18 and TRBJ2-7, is NAGVMQNPRHLVRRRGQEARLRCSPMKGHSHVYWYRQLPEEGLKFMVYLQKENIIDESGMPKERFSAEFPKEGPSILRIQQVVRGDSAAYFCASSERDREYEQYFGPGTRLTVT.